This T cell receptor beta chain was sequenced for a study of T cell repertoires in cytomegalovirus infection. In the study overall: Shared public TCR beta signatures pointed to both CMV infection and a matching HLA type. Study-wide results and caveats: Cumulative public TCR beta family frequency identified carriers of CMV plus the relevant HLA. The study found HLA-C-restricted CMV-specific TCR beta clonotypes dominating the ex vivo response.

A note on this clonotype: The target antigen is unknown.

Each CDR3 protein is one row after TCRdb ran MiXCR on the reads. The sample lists some 400,000 distinct CDR3 sequences, under 40% occurring once. V was shortened by 3 bases and J by 6 bases, with 9 bases between the two germline ends. Per the germline V gene, CDR1 is SGHDT and CDR2 is YYEEEE. The length of the CDR3 is 13 residues. Sequenced material: PBMCs. The TCR was taken from a human donor in good health (CMV status not recorded). Some clones in this sample may be carry-over from other donors' samples. The genes are TRBV5-6 and TRBJ2-2; TRBD1 might be the D (6 bases). The CDR3 reads CASSYDRPGELFF. The CDR3 DNA is TGTGCCAGCAGCTATGACAGGCCCGGGGAGCTGTTTTTT.